These T cell receptor beta chains were read from a single sample in a study of lymphopenia after photon versus proton radiotherapy. The method was immunoSEQ multiplex PCR; TCRdb's version includes in-frame clones alone and lacks a portion of them. The sample shows under 70,000 clones, roughly 90% of them seen only once. The specimen was peripheral blood, collected from a patient treated with photon-based radiotherapy. The receptors derive from a woman aged 40 to 50 with cholangiocarcinoma. Both conserved end residues are part of each CDR3. Fields, in order: V gene, D gene, J gene, clone size, CDR3 protein, CDR3 DNA. D genes are given only for firm matches. The size of a clone is reported for some rows only, either as once, few or many, or as a class for expanded clones.

v_gene: TRBV5-5
d_gene: TRBD1
j_gene: TRBJ2-7
abundance: NA
CDR3aa: CASSLQGYEQYF
CDR3nt: TGTGCCAGCAGCTTACAGGGGTACGAGCAGTACTTC

v_gene: TRBV5-4
d_gene: TRBD1
j_gene: TRBJ1-1
abundance: NA
CDR3aa: CASSWGQGRTEAFF
CDR3nt: TGTGCCAGCAGCTGGGGACAGGGGAGGACTGAAGCTTTCTTT

v_gene: TRBV25-1
d_gene: NA
j_gene: TRBJ2-7
abundance: NA
CDR3aa: CASSPLPSTYEQYF
CDR3nt: TGTGCCAGCAGTCCCCTTCCGTCAACCTACGAGCAGTACTTC

v_gene: TRBV5-6
d_gene: NA
j_gene: TRBJ2-3
abundance: NA
CDR3aa: CASNLGGPGDTQYF
CDR3nt: TGTGCCAGCAACTTGGGGGGGCCCGGAGATACGCAGTATTTT

v_gene: TRBV9
d_gene: NA
j_gene: TRBJ1-2
abundance: NA
CDR3aa: CASSVGALTLDGYTF
CDR3nt: TGTGCCAGCAGCGTAGGGGCCCTAACCCTTGATGGCTACACCTTC

v_gene: TRBV28
d_gene: NA
j_gene: TRBJ2-2
abundance: NA
CDR3aa: CAILRGRRDAGELFF
CDR3nt: TGTGCCATCCTTCGGGGACGGCGGGATGCCGGGGAGCTGTTTTTT

v_gene: TRBV30
d_gene: TRBD1
j_gene: TRBJ1-1
abundance: NA
CDR3aa: CAWSLKDRGHEAFF
CDR3nt: TGTGCCTGGAGTCTTAAGGACAGGGGGCATGAAGCTTTCTTT

v_gene: TRBV9
d_gene: NA
j_gene: TRBJ2-1
abundance: NA
CDR3aa: CASSPRGGALYGGEQFF
CDR3nt: TGTGCCAGCAGCCCTAGGGGCGGGGCTCTATATGGGGGTGAGCAGTTCTTC

v_gene: TRBV5-4
d_gene: TRBD2
j_gene: TRBJ2-7
abundance: NA
CDR3aa: CASSLRTGTSGGKQYF
CDR3nt: TGTGCCAGCAGCCTAAGGACCGGGACTAGCGGGGGCAAGCAGTACTTC

v_gene: TRBV4-1
d_gene: NA
j_gene: TRBJ2-1
abundance: NA
CDR3aa: CASSQVGSGNNEQFF
CDR3nt: TGCGCCAGCAGCCAAGTCGGGTCCGGTAACAATGAGCAGTTCTTC

v_gene: TRBV28
d_gene: NA
j_gene: TRBJ1-2
abundance: NA
CDR3aa: CASAPPQGSSYGYTF
CDR3nt: TGTGCCAGCGCACCTCCTCAGGGGTCTTCCTATGGCTACACCTTC

v_gene: TRBV5-1
d_gene: TRBD2
j_gene: TRBJ2-1
abundance: few
CDR3aa: CASSLALGLAGVYNEQFF
CDR3nt: TGCGCCAGCAGCTTGGCCCTAGGACTAGCGGGAGTCTACAATGAGCAGTTCTTC

v_gene: TRBV5-4
d_gene: TRBD2
j_gene: TRBJ2-1
abundance: once
CDR3aa: CASSPSGDSYNEQFF
CDR3nt: TGTGCCAGCAGCCCTAGCGGGGATTCCTACAATGAGCAGTTCTTC

v_gene: TRBV5-6
d_gene: NA
j_gene: TRBJ2-2
abundance: NA
CDR3aa: CASSLVYTGELFF
CDR3nt: TGTGCCAGCAGCTTAGTGTACACCGGGGAGCTGTTTTTT

v_gene: TRBV9
d_gene: TRBD1
j_gene: TRBJ2-7
abundance: NA
CDR3aa: CASSTRTGPGEQYF
CDR3nt: TGTGCCAGCAGCACCCGGACAGGGCCTGGCGAGCAGTACTTC

v_gene: TRBV27
d_gene: TRBD1
j_gene: TRBJ2-7
abundance: NA
CDR3aa: CASSSTGTGRSYEQYF
CDR3nt: TGTGCCAGCAGTTCGACCGGGACAGGGCGTTCCTACGAGCAGTACTTC

v_gene: TRBV28
d_gene: NA
j_gene: TRBJ2-1
abundance: NA
CDR3aa: CASSLGGALDDEQFF
CDR3nt: TGTGCCAGCAGTTTAGGAGGGGCCCTAGACGATGAGCAGTTCTTC

v_gene: TRBV28
d_gene: TRBD1
j_gene: TRBJ1-3
abundance: NA
CDR3aa: CASSKPDRAGNTIYF
CDR3nt: TGTGCCAGCAGTAAACCGGACAGGGCTGGAAACACCATATATTTT

v_gene: TRBV10-3
d_gene: TRBD2
j_gene: TRBJ2-1
abundance: NA
CDR3aa: CAISPRDEAGGAEQFF
CDR3nt: TGTGCCATCAGCCCACGGGATGAAGCGGGAGGTGCGGAGCAGTTCTTC

v_gene: TRBV7-7
d_gene: TRBD1
j_gene: TRBJ2-7
abundance: NA
CDR3aa: CASSLGQGGYEQYF
CDR3nt: TGTGCTAGCAGCTTAGGACAGGGGGGCTACGAGCAGTACTTC

v_gene: TRBV30
d_gene: NA
j_gene: TRBJ1-2
abundance: once
CDR3aa: CAWSIPVVWRGYTF
CDR3nt: TGTGCCTGGAGTATACCGGTGGTCTGGAGAGGCTACACCTTC

v_gene: TRBV30
d_gene: NA
j_gene: TRBJ1-1
abundance: NA
CDR3aa: CAWSTKGNTEAFF
CDR3nt: TGTGCCTGGAGTACAAAGGGGAACACTGAAGCTTTCTTT

v_gene: TRBV2
d_gene: NA
j_gene: TRBJ1-1
abundance: NA
CDR3aa: CASTGTGNTEAFF
CDR3nt: TGTGCCAGCACTGGGACGGGGAACACTGAAGCTTTCTTT